Listed below are T cell receptor beta chains from one sample, sequenced in a study of CD4 T cells in relation to SARS-CoV-2 and coronaviruses. Assay: immunoSEQ multiplex PCR; the TCRdb copy retains only in-frame clones and omits some. The data show about 26,000 clones, roughly 80% seen once. Their specific antigens are unknown. Sequencing was carried out using CD4+ T cells from PBMCs, cultured in vitro. The receptors were gathered from a human donor in good health. The CDR3 runs from the conserved cysteine through the conserved F or W. D genes are given only for firm matches. Clone size is not always given. Where it is, it says once, few, many or a class for expanded clones.

len: 14; j_gene: TRBJ2-5; v_gene: TRBV27; d_gene: TRBD2; abundance: once; CDR3nt: TGTGCCAGCAGCCTCCAGCGGGACCCAGAGACCCAGTACTTC; CDR3aa: CASSLQRDPETQYF
len: 16; j_gene: TRBJ2-1; v_gene: TRBV24-1; d_gene: TRBD2; abundance: -; CDR3nt: TGTGCCACCAGTGATTCTAGCGGGGGGGCGTCCCATGAGCAGTTCTTC; CDR3aa: CATSDSSGGASHEQFF
len: 14; j_gene: TRBJ2-3; v_gene: TRBV10-3; d_gene: -; abundance: -; CDR3nt: TGTGCCATCAGTGCGGGACTTGCCACAGATACGCAGTATTTT; CDR3aa: CAISAGLATDTQYF
len: 15; j_gene: TRBJ2-2; v_gene: TRBV10-3; d_gene: TRBD2; abundance: once; CDR3nt: TGTGCCATCAGTACACTAGCGGGGTCCACCGGGGAGCTGTTTTTT; CDR3aa: CAISTLAGSTGELFF
len: 19; j_gene: TRBJ2-5; v_gene: TRBV18; d_gene: TRBD1; abundance: -; CDR3nt: TGTGCCAGCTCACCCAGTCCCGGGACAGGGTTAGGCCTCCAAGAGACCCAGTACTTC; CDR3aa: CASSPSPGTGLGLQETQYF
len: 16; j_gene: TRBJ2-5; v_gene: TRBV28; d_gene: TRBD2; abundance: -; CDR3nt: TGTGCCAGCAGAACGGGAGGCGCGGGGGAGGGAGAGACCCAGTACTTC; CDR3aa: CASRTGGAGEGETQYF
len: 13; j_gene: TRBJ1-5; v_gene: TRBV7-2; d_gene: -; abundance: -; CDR3nt: TGTGCCAGCAGCCTTGTATATGGCCAGCCCCAGCATTTT; CDR3aa: CASSLVYGQPQHF
len: 14; j_gene: TRBJ2-7; v_gene: TRBV11-2; d_gene: -; abundance: -; CDR3nt: TGTGCCAGCAGACCGGCCTTCCGTTCCTACGAGCAGTACTTC; CDR3aa: CASRPAFRSYEQYF
len: 19; j_gene: TRBJ2-1; v_gene: TRBV7-7; d_gene: TRBD2; abundance: -; CDR3nt: TGTGCTAGCAGTTCGGGGCTCGGACTAGCGGGAGGTTCTCAAAATGAGCAGTTCTTC; CDR3aa: CASSSGLGLAGGSQNEQFF
len: 14; j_gene: TRBJ2-3; v_gene: TRBV7-9; d_gene: -; abundance: -; CDR3nt: TGTGCCAGTGGTAACGGGATCGGCACAGATACGCAGTATTTT; CDR3aa: CASGNGIGTDTQYF
len: 13; j_gene: TRBJ1-1; v_gene: TRBV5-5; d_gene: -; abundance: -; CDR3nt: TGTGCCAGCAGCTTGCAGACCCAGGATGAAGCTTTCTTT; CDR3aa: CASSLQTQDEAFF
len: 14; j_gene: TRBJ1-2; v_gene: TRBV6-5; d_gene: -; abundance: -; CDR3nt: TGTGCCAGCAGTTACGACGGCACCAACTATGGCTACACCTTC; CDR3aa: CASSYDGTNYGYTF
len: 17; j_gene: TRBJ2-7; v_gene: TRBV6-2/TRBV6-3; d_gene: TRBD1; abundance: -; CDR3nt: TGTGCCAGCAGTTACTCGTCAGGGGGCCGGAGCTCCTACGAGCAGTACTTC; CDR3aa: CASSYSSGGRSSYEQYF
len: 15; j_gene: TRBJ2-3; v_gene: TRBV11-3; d_gene: -; abundance: -; CDR3nt: TGTGCCAGCAGCAATCAGCCGACTAGCACAGATACGCAGTATTTT; CDR3aa: CASSNQPTSTDTQYF
len: 14; j_gene: TRBJ1-4; v_gene: TRBV5-1; d_gene: TRBD1; abundance: -; CDR3nt: TGCGCCAGCAGAATTCAGGGGGCGGATGAAAAACTGTTTTTT; CDR3aa: CASRIQGADEKLFF
len: 14; j_gene: TRBJ2-7; v_gene: TRBV25-1; d_gene: TRBD1; abundance: -; CDR3nt: TGTGCCAGCAGCAAACAGGGGGCTAGCTACGAGCAGTACTTC; CDR3aa: CASSKQGASYEQYF
len: 16; j_gene: TRBJ2-4; v_gene: TRBV19; d_gene: -; abundance: -; CDR3nt: TGTGCCAGTAGTATAGTTGGGGTGCTAGCCAAAAACATTCAGTACTTC; CDR3aa: CASSIVGVLAKNIQYF
len: 15; j_gene: TRBJ1-4; v_gene: TRBV6-5; d_gene: -; abundance: few; CDR3nt: TGTGCCAGCAGTTACTCGGGAGCAACTAATGAAAAACTGTTTTTT; CDR3aa: CASSYSGATNEKLFF
len: 9; j_gene: TRBJ1-2; v_gene: TRBV29-1; d_gene: -; abundance: -; CDR3nt: TGCAGCGTAGATGAACCCCTAACCTTC; CDR3aa: CSVDEPLTF
len: 13; j_gene: TRBJ2-1; v_gene: TRBV13; d_gene: -; abundance: -; CDR3nt: TGTGCCAGCAGCCGTCCGGGGGTAGGGCGCCAGTTCTTC; CDR3aa: CASSRPGVGRQFF
len: 13; j_gene: TRBJ1-1; v_gene: TRBV2; d_gene: -; abundance: few; CDR3nt: TGTGCCAGCAGTCGGACTCGGGACACTGAAGCTTTCTTT; CDR3aa: CASSRTRDTEAFF
len: 14; j_gene: TRBJ1-1; v_gene: TRBV6-6; d_gene: TRBD1; abundance: -; CDR3nt: TGTGCCAGCAGTTACTCGGACAGGGCTGGTGAAGCTTTCTTT; CDR3aa: CASSYSDRAGEAFF
len: 14; j_gene: TRBJ1-1; v_gene: TRBV20-1; d_gene: -; abundance: -; CDR3nt: TGCAGTGCTAGTGGTGCCGGACAGAACACTGAAGCTTTCTTT; CDR3aa: CSASGAGQNTEAFF
len: 17; j_gene: TRBJ1-4; v_gene: TRBV28; d_gene: -; abundance: -; CDR3nt: TGTGCCAGCAGTCAAAACCCTTGGGGGGAAAATAATGAAAAACTGTTTTTT; CDR3aa: CASSQNPWGENNEKLFF
len: 18; j_gene: TRBJ2-6; v_gene: TRBV9; d_gene: TRBD1; abundance: -; CDR3nt: TGTGCCAGCAGCGTAAGGCAGGGGGCGAGCTCTGGGGCCAACGTCCTGACTTTC; CDR3aa: CASSVRQGASSGANVLTF
len: 14; j_gene: TRBJ2-1; v_gene: TRBV30; d_gene: TRBD2; abundance: -; CDR3nt: TGTGCCTGGAGTGTAACTAGCGGGTTGAATGAGCAGTTCTTC; CDR3aa: CAWSVTSGLNEQFF
len: 13; j_gene: TRBJ2-1; v_gene: TRBV4-2; d_gene: -; abundance: -; CDR3nt: TGTGCCAGCAGCCAAGAGGTTTGGAATGAGCAGTTCTTC; CDR3aa: CASSQEVWNEQFF
len: 16; j_gene: TRBJ2-2; v_gene: TRBV7-9; d_gene: TRBD2; abundance: few; CDR3nt: TGTGCCAGCAGCCAGGGACTAGCGGTTACCGCCGGGGAGCTGTTTTTT; CDR3aa: CASSQGLAVTAGELFF
len: 14; j_gene: TRBJ1-3; v_gene: TRBV5-1; d_gene: -; abundance: few; CDR3nt: TGCGCCAGCAGCGTGGGGCTCGCTGGAAACACCATATATTTT; CDR3aa: CASSVGLAGNTIYF
len: 14; j_gene: TRBJ2-7; v_gene: TRBV2; d_gene: -; abundance: few; CDR3nt: TGTGCCAGCAGTGAATTGCCTAGCCGGTACGAGCAGTACTTC; CDR3aa: CASSELPSRYEQYF
len: 16; j_gene: TRBJ2-5; v_gene: TRBV7-2; d_gene: TRBD2; abundance: -; CDR3nt: TGTGCCAGCAGCTCCCGCCGACTAGCGGGGTTGGAGACCCAGTACTTC; CDR3aa: CASSSRRLAGLETQYF
len: 15; j_gene: TRBJ2-1; v_gene: TRBV4-2; d_gene: TRBD2; abundance: -; CDR3nt: TGTGCCAGCAGCCAAGCCCGCGGGAGGCCAGACGAGCAGTTCTTC; CDR3aa: CASSQARGRPDEQFF
len: 17; j_gene: TRBJ2-5; v_gene: TRBV4-1; d_gene: TRBD2; abundance: -; CDR3nt: TGCGCCAGCAGCCAGCCGCGGCCTAGCGGGAGTAAGGAGACCCAGTACTTC; CDR3aa: CASSQPRPSGSKETQYF
len: 13; j_gene: TRBJ1-2; v_gene: TRBV12-3/TRBV12-4; d_gene: -; abundance: -; CDR3nt: TGTGCCAGCAGTTTAGTACAGGGCTATGGCTACACCTTC; CDR3aa: CASSLVQGYGYTF
len: 15; j_gene: TRBJ1-3; v_gene: TRBV6-5; d_gene: -; abundance: -; CDR3nt: TGTGCCAGCAGTTACCACCCGAACTCTGGAAACACCATATATTTT; CDR3aa: CASSYHPNSGNTIYF
len: 15; j_gene: TRBJ2-5; v_gene: TRBV5-1; d_gene: TRBD1; abundance: -; CDR3nt: TGCGCCAGCAGCTTGTGGGACAGGGCCCAAGAGACCCAGTACTTC; CDR3aa: CASSLWDRAQETQYF
len: 15; j_gene: TRBJ2-7; v_gene: TRBV5-4; d_gene: TRBD2; abundance: once; CDR3nt: TGTGCCAGCAGCTCCCTCGGGCGGGGGGTCTACGAGCAGTACTTC; CDR3aa: CASSSLGRGVYEQYF
len: 16; j_gene: TRBJ2-1; v_gene: TRBV4-3; d_gene: TRBD1; abundance: -; CDR3nt: TGCGCCAGCAGCCAAGAAACAGGGGTTCCCTACAATGAGCAGTTCTTC; CDR3aa: CASSQETGVPYNEQFF
len: 15; j_gene: TRBJ1-2; v_gene: TRBV6-5; d_gene: -; abundance: -; CDR3nt: TGTGCCAGCAGTTACTCTGGACAGCGCTACTATGGCTACACCTTC; CDR3aa: CASSYSGQRYYGYTF
len: 12; j_gene: TRBJ1-4; v_gene: TRBV19; d_gene: -; abundance: once; CDR3nt: TGTGCCAGTAGTGGTCGGTATGAAAAACTGTTTTTT; CDR3aa: CASSGRYEKLFF
len: 17; j_gene: TRBJ1-2; v_gene: TRBV7-2; d_gene: -; abundance: -; CDR3nt: TGTGCCAGCAGCCCCGCGGCGGGGGGGAGTGATAGATATGGCTACACCTTC; CDR3aa: CASSPAAGGSDRYGYTF
len: 16; j_gene: TRBJ1-2; v_gene: TRBV7-8; d_gene: -; abundance: few; CDR3nt: TGTGCCAGCAGCGACCGTAGGGTTGGGGCCGGGGATGGCTACACCTTC; CDR3aa: CASSDRRVGAGDGYTF
len: 14; j_gene: TRBJ2-7; v_gene: TRBV11-2; d_gene: -; abundance: -; CDR3nt: TGTGCCAGCAGCTTCGGTGCAGGTTTGGGCGAGCAGTACTTC; CDR3aa: CASSFGAGLGEQYF
len: 14; j_gene: TRBJ2-7; v_gene: TRBV7-2; d_gene: TRBD2; abundance: -; CDR3nt: TGTGCCAGCAGCTCCGGACTAGCGCTGGGCGAGCAGTACTTC; CDR3aa: CASSSGLALGEQYF
len: 16; j_gene: TRBJ1-2; v_gene: TRBV5-4; d_gene: TRBD1; abundance: -; CDR3nt: TGTGCCAGCAGCTCCAAATATAGACAGGGGGTTCATGGCTACACCTTC; CDR3aa: CASSSKYRQGVHGYTF
len: 15; j_gene: TRBJ1-4; v_gene: TRBV6-6; d_gene: -; abundance: -; CDR3nt: TGTGCCAGCAGTTACTTGGGGGAACCTGACGAAAAACTGTTTTTT; CDR3aa: CASSYLGEPDEKLFF
len: 15; j_gene: TRBJ2-5; v_gene: TRBV7-2; d_gene: TRBD2; abundance: -; CDR3nt: TGTGCCAGCACCCCGGCGGGAGGGGTGCTGGAGACCCAGTACTTC; CDR3aa: CASTPAGGVLETQYF
len: 17; j_gene: TRBJ1-2; v_gene: TRBV7-2; d_gene: -; abundance: -; CDR3nt: TGTGCCAGCAGCTTAGAGCTCCTGGGCCACGCTGACTATGGCTACACCTTC; CDR3aa: CASSLELLGHADYGYTF
len: 14; j_gene: TRBJ1-1; v_gene: TRBV7-3; d_gene: -; abundance: -; CDR3nt: TGTGCCAGCAGCTTAACTGGGGAAGGCACTGAAGCTTTCTTT; CDR3aa: CASSLTGEGTEAFF
len: 15; j_gene: TRBJ1-2; v_gene: TRBV19; d_gene: -; abundance: -; CDR3nt: TGTGCCAGTAGTACCTCGCAGGTCTGGGGCGCGGGCTACACCTTC; CDR3aa: CASSTSQVWGAGYTF